These 14 T cell receptor beta chains share one sample of origin, sequenced in a study of technical replicates of blood from several donors. Method: immunoSEQ multiplex PCR; TCRdb's copy keeps in-frame clones and lacks some. This sample has around 69,000 clones; around 88% occur once, and the top ten carry about 5.1%. Sequenced sample: PBMCs. These receptors came from a human donor in good health. Some clones in this sample may be carry-over from other donors' samples.

The V and J genes are TRBV7-2 and TRBJ1-1; 11 bases are shared with TRBD1. The CDR3 length is 15 residues. Germline CDR1 reads SGHTA; CDR2 reads FQGNSA. The V gene end was trimmed by 3 bases and the J gene end by 6 bases; junction bases not matched to a gene: 6. The CDR3 DNA reads as TGTGCCAGCAGCTTTGGACAGGGGGCCGTGTCTGAAGCTTTCTTT. The encoded protein is CASSFGQGAVSEAFF.

The chain couples TRBV15 to TRBJ1-2; D may be TRBD1 (6 bases). Germline-derived CDR1 and CDR2 are LNHNV and YYDKDF (reference sequence). The CDR3 contains 15 residues. Trimming cost V 0 bases and J 6 bases, with 14 bases left between them. The CDR3 region is CATSREYWDTNGYTF. In nucleotides, the CDR3 is TGTGCCACCAGCAGAGAGTATTGGGACACAAATGGCTACACCTTC.

Only one count was recorded for this clone. The V and J genes are TRBV2 and TRBJ2-7; 11 nucleotides line up with TRBD1. J lost 6 bases, V lost 5 bases, and 9 bases had no gene match. The CDR3 covers 15 residues. The germline gives CDR1 SNHLY, CDR2 FYNNEI. The CDR3 region has the DNA TGTGCCAGCAGTCAGGAGACCGGGACAGGGGGCGAGCAGTACTTC. The encoded protein is CASSQETGTGGEQYF.

J is TRBJ2-1 and V is TRBV4-2; TRBD2 matches 11 bases. CDR1 is LGHNA and CDR2 is YNFKEQ in the germline V gene. The CDR3 is 17 amino acids. J gave up 2 bases and V 1 base, and 4 bases lay outside the gene matches. CDR3 protein: CASSQVTSGTPYNEQFF. Written as DNA, the CDR3 is TGTGCCAGCAGCCAAGTGACTAGCGGGACCCCCTACAATGAGCAGTTCTTC.

The chain joins TRBV18 to TRBJ2-2, with 7 bases matching TRBD2. From germline, CDR1 is KGHSH and CDR2 LQKENI. This CDR3 region has 16 residues. The V segment lost 3 bases and the J segment 1 base; nucleotides outside the gene matches: 5. The CDR3 DNA follows: TGTGCCAGCTCACCGAGCCAGCGGGGGAACACCGGGGAGCTGTTTTTT. Translated: CASSPSQRGNTGELFF.

The chain recombines TRBV6-5 with TRBJ2-7; 9 nucleotides match TRBD2. The V and J ends lost 7 bases and 5 bases, in that order; junction bases with no gene match: 12. There are 15 residues in the CDR3. Germline-derived CDR1 and CDR2 are MNHEY and SVGAGI. Written as DNA, the CDR3 is TGTGCCAGCAAAAGCCGTAGCGGGAGCAACAACGAGCAGTACTTC. Translation gives CASKSRSGSNNEQYF.

V is TRBV7-8 and J is TRBJ2-2, with TRBD2 identical over 7 bases. Germline loops: CDR1 SGHVS, CDR2 FQNEAQ. After removal of 5 bases from V and 4 bases from J, the junction contained 7 bases not matched to a gene. The CDR3 length is 15 residues. CDR3 nucleotide sequence: TGTGCCAGCAGCCCCTGGACTAGTGGCACCGGGGAGCTGTTTTTT. Its translation is CASSPWTSGTGELFF.

CDR3 nucleotides: TGTGCCAGCAGCTCAAGGCGGGAAAAACTGTTTTTT. Protein: CASSSRREKLFF. This chain links TRBV7-8 with TRBJ1-4; D gene unclear. The germline CDR1 and CDR2 sequences are SGHVS and FQNEAQ. The CDR3 spans 12 residues. V dropped 4 bases and J dropped 8 bases, with 8 bases sitting between them.

V is TRBV28 and J is TRBJ1-5; 12 nucleotides line up with TRBD1. V shed 6 bases and J 11 bases; nucleotides not matched to a gene: 11. Germline V gene sequence: CDR1 MDHEN, CDR2 SYDVKM. This CDR3 has 15 residues. This CDR3 is CASRILRDRGLAQHF. CDR3 nucleotide sequence: TGTGCCAGCAGAATTCTCCGGGACAGGGGGCTGGCCCAGCATTTT.

The chain is built from TRBV6-1 and TRBJ1-5; D remains unclear. This CDR3 contains 15 residues. The germline gives CDR1 MNHNS, CDR2 SASEGT. Trimming removed 3 bases at V and 0 bases at J, with 9 bases between. CDR3 sequence reads: CASSERVYSNQPQHF. The CDR3 bases are TGTGCCAGCAGTGAGCGGGTTTATAGCAATCAGCCCCAGCATTTT.

The chain couples TRBV19 to TRBJ2-7, with TRBD2 identical over 8 bases. This CDR3 has 16 residues. V was clipped by 1 base and J by 0 bases; unmatched bases: 5. The germline V gene has CDR1 LNHDA and CDR2 SQIVND (reference sequence). The CDR3 is CASSIVSGGPSYEQYF. The CDR3 DNA reads as TGTGCCAGTAGTATAGTATCGGGAGGGCCCTCCTACGAGCAGTACTTC.

The V gene is TRBV7-2, the J gene TRBJ2-3; 7 bases align to TRBD2. The J segment lost 8 bases and the V segment lost 5 bases, leaving 7 bases of the junction unmatched. The germline V gene has CDR1 SGHTA and CDR2 FQGNSA. The CDR3 is 13 residues long. This CDR3 reads CASSTGLVGTQYF. DNA of the CDR3: TGTGCCAGCAGCACCGGACTAGTGGGTACGCAGTATTTT. The entire variable domain, with the rest obtained from reference TRBV7-2 and TRBJ2-3, is as follows: GAGVSQSPSNKVTEKGKDVELRCDPISGHTALYWYRQSLGQGLEFLIYFQGNSAPDKSGLPSDRFSAERTGGSVSTLTIQRTQQEDSAVYLCASSTGLVGTQYFGPGTRLTVL.

This chain links TRBV20-1 with TRBJ2-7; a possible D gene is TRBD2 (5 bases). Trimming cost V 3 bases and J 3 bases, with 6 bases left between them. Germline lookup yields CDR1 DFQATT and CDR2 SNEGSKA (reference sequence). This CDR3 spans 11 amino acids. The CDR3 bases are TGCAGTGCTAGCGGGGACTACGAGCAGTACTTC. This translates into CSASGDYEQYF.

The chain uses TRBV29-1 and TRBJ2-1; D is perhaps TRBD1 (6 bases). The CDR3 has 14 amino acids. The germline CDR1 and CDR2 sequences are SQVTM and ANQGSEA. Trimming took off 0 bases at V and 4 bases at J, with 10 bases between the two ends. As DNA, the CDR3 is TGCAGCGTTGAAGATGGTCAGGGGTACAATGAGCAGTTCTTC. Protein product: CSVEDGQGYNEQFF.